This TCR beta chain stems from a study of glioma-infiltrating T cells. This clonotype was detected many times. The iRepertoire nested amplicon-rescue multiplex PCR amplified TCR alpha and beta CDR3s from RNA. From the multiplex PCR reads, TCRdb called clonotypes with MiXCR, one entry per CDR3 protein. The sample yields under 200,000 distinct CDR3 sequences, approximately 40% seen once. The CDR3 is 14 amino acids. Germline-derived CDR1 and CDR2 are SNHLY and FYNNEI. V dropped 6 bases and J dropped 4; count of bases not matched to a gene: 7. V usage is TRBV2 and J usage is TRBJ1-1; TRBD1 agrees at 8 bases. The sequencing input was glioma tissue, nonneoplastic brain tissue, or PBMCs (not recorded which). The sequence was obtained from a human donor with low-grade glioma or glioblastoma, undergoing nonglioma brain surgery, or in good health (not recorded which). Written as DNA, the CDR3 is TGTGCCAGCAGAGGAAGAACAGGGGGCACTGAAGCTTTCTTT. This encodes CASRGRTGGTEAFF.